Shown below are 17 T cell receptor beta chains from a single sample sequenced in a study of cytomegalovirus exposure and HLA in healthy donors. A multiplex PCR was run with 60 Vbeta primers and 13 Jbeta primers. Profiling relied on immunoSEQ multiplex PCR, and the TCRdb table lists in-frame clones only, not all of them. The table records around 130,000 clones, 75% to 80% of them present only once. Source material: PBMCs. Receptor source: a woman in her sixties or seventies in good health and CMV-seronegative.

This clone has just one count. V gene TRBV5-1 combines with J gene TRBJ2-7; 7 bases match TRBD2. V lost 1 base and J lost 2; bases outside the gene matches: 9. This CDR3 region has 16 residues. Germline V CDR1 and CDR2: SGHRS, YFSETQ. CDR3 residues: CASSLTPGAGAYEQYF. The CDR3 nucleotides read TGCGCCAGCAGCTTGACGCCCGGTGCGGGGGCCTACGAGCAGTACTTC.

V is TRBV5-1 and J is TRBJ2-3; TRBD2 matches at 8 bases. Germline CDR1 and CDR2: SGHRS and YFSETQ. V shed 4 bases and J 0 bases; nucleotides not matched to a gene: 7. This CDR3 contains 16 residues. The CDR3 is CASSRSGGTSTDTQYF. In DNA, the CDR3 is TGCGCCAGCAGCAGGAGCGGGGGAACTAGCACAGATACGCAGTATTTT. The whole variable domain, remainder taken from reference TRBV5-1 and TRBJ2-3, is KAGVTQTPRYLIKTRGQQVTLSCSPISGHRSVSWYQQTPGQGLQFLFEYFSETQRNKGNFPGRFSGRQFSNSRSEMNVSTLELGDSALYLCASSRSGGTSTDTQYFGPGTRLTVL.

Only one count was recorded for this clone. The chain carries TRBV6-6 and TRBJ2-1; D gene unclear. Germline V gene data show CDR1 as MNHNY and CDR2 as SVGAGI (reference sequence). V lost 0 bases and J lost 4, with 4 bases in between. The CDR3 totals 13 residues. In nucleotides, the CDR3 is TGTGCCAGCAGTTACTCGCGGTACAATGAGCAGTTCTTC. Protein: CASSYSRYNEQFF.

J is TRBJ1-5 and V is TRBV4-1; D perhaps matches TRBD1 (6 bases). CDR1 and CDR2 from the germline V gene are MGHRA and YSYEKL. V lost 0 bases and J 7 bases, leaving 10 bases between the germline ends. The CDR3 is 14 amino acids. CDR3 DNA: TGCGCCAGCAGCCAAGAAGACAGGCCCCAGCCCCAGCATTTT. Its protein product is CASSQEDRPQPQHF.

The chain is built from TRBV28 and TRBJ1-4; no reliable D call. Germline values: CDR1 MDHEN, CDR2 SYDVKM. Trimming left V 4 bases short and J 0 bases short, with 9 bases between. The CDR3 consists of 15 residues. The CDR3 loop reads CASSSPGSTNEKLFF. The DNA of the CDR3 is TGTGCCAGCAGTTCCCCCGGGTCAACTAATGAAAAACTGTTTTTT.

This rearrangement joins TRBV19 to TRBJ2-4, with D maybe TRBD2 (5 bases). Germline lookup yields CDR1 LNHDA and CDR2 SQIVND (reference sequence). The ends were cut back, 8 bases at V and 6 bases at J, with 17 bases in the middle. The CDR3 length is 14 residues. CDR3 sequence reads: CASRDDPSGNIQYF. In DNA form, the CDR3 reads TGTGCCAGTCGAGATGACCCGAGCGGAAACATTCAGTACTTC.

The chain is built from TRBV4-1 and TRBJ2-7, with 7 bases identical to TRBD1. The ends lost 1 base at V and 2 bases at J; junction bases unmatched: 8. CDR1 MGHRA and CDR2 YSYEKL come from the germline V gene. CDR3 size: 16 residues. CDR3 residues: CASSQVPRTGAYEQYF. The CDR3 DNA reads TGCGCCAGCAGCCAAGTTCCCCGGACAGGAGCCTACGAGCAGTACTTC.

V gene TRBV23-1 combines with J gene TRBJ2-3; TRBD1 matches at 7 bases. TRBV23-1 is an ORF, with its function uncertain. The CDR3 length is 18 residues. The V segment lost 2 bases and the J segment 1 base; nucleotides outside the gene matches: 12. The CDR3 sequence: CASSQQGEEGFGTDTQYF. The DNA of the CDR3 is TGCGCCAGCAGTCAACAGGGGGAAGAGGGGTTCGGCACAGATACGCAGTATTTT.

The rearrangement joins TRBV6-1 to TRBJ1-5, with D perhaps TRBD1 (6 bases). Germline V gene sequence: CDR1 MNHNS, CDR2 SASEGT. The V and J ends lost 4 bases and 6 bases respectively, with 13 bases between them. The CDR3 sequence is 14 residues long. The CDR3 here is CASSVGGVGQPQHF. The CDR3 DNA reads as TGTGCCAGCAGTGTAGGGGGTGTCGGTCAGCCCCAGCATTTT.

The chain has TRBV27 and TRBJ1-1; TRBD1 aligns across 7 bases. V gave up 5 bases and J gave up 2 bases; unmatched junction bases: 5. CDR3 length equals 14 residues. Germline V lookup: CDR1 MNHEY, CDR2 SMNVEV (reference sequence). The CDR3 DNA is TGTGCCAGCAGTCCGGGACAGCTAAACACTGAAGCTTTCTTT. It translates to CASSPGQLNTEAFF.

This clone turned up a few times. The chain links TRBV29-1 to TRBJ2-7; D unclear. The CDR3 has 12 amino acids. From germline, CDR1 is SQVTM and CDR2 ANQGSEA. Trimming left V 4 bases short and J 2 bases short, with 9 bases between. The CDR3 DNA reads TGCAGCGTTGCTCGGGTTCCCTACGAGCAGTACTTC. This encodes CSVARVPYEQYF.

This clone was seen only a few times. The chain joins TRBV6-5 to TRBJ2-5; a weak D match, TRBD1 (7 bases). This CDR3 region has 14 residues. Trimming stripped 3 bases from V and 4 bases from J, with 12 bases between. Germline V gives CDR1 MNHEY, CDR2 SVGAGI. The DNA for the CDR3 is TGTGCCAGCAGTTATCGACAGGGAGGAGAGACCCAGTACTTC. Amino acids: CASSYRQGGETQYF.

CDR3 coding DNA: TGTGCCAGCTCCTGGGAAGACAGAGATGGCTACACCTTC. This translates into CASSWEDRDGYTF. The gene calls are TRBV7-9 and TRBJ1-2, with D possibly TRBD1 on 5 matching bases. Germline values: CDR1 SEHNR, CDR2 FQNEAQ (reference sequence). V was pared by 8 bases and J by 6 bases, with 16 bases between. The CDR3 runs to 13 residues.

This sequence joins TRBV6-1 and TRBJ2-7; the match to TRBD1 covers 10 bases. The CDR3 is 15 residues long. After removal of 4 bases from V and 4 bases from J, the junction contained 7 bases not matched to a gene. Per the germline V gene, CDR1 is MNHNS and CDR2 is SASEGT. CDR3 coding DNA: TGTGCCAGCAGTGGGGACAGGGGTGGGGGTTACGAGCAGTACTTC. Its translation is CASSGDRGGGYEQYF.

In nucleotides, the CDR3 is TGTGCCAGCAGGAGAGGAGATCAGCCCCAGCATTTT. Amino acid sequence: CASRRGDQPQHF. J is TRBJ1-5 and V is TRBV2; D gene unclear. The CDR3 runs 12 residues. Looked up from germline, CDR1 is SNHLY and CDR2 is FYNNEI. Trimming removed 6 bases from V and 5 bases from J, with 8 bases in between.

The chain employs TRBV28 and TRBJ2-5; 7 bases match TRBD1. The J call may be wrong; the DNA end is better matched by TRBJ2-7. The CDR3 contains 15 residues. The V gene's germline CDR1 is MDHEN and CDR2 SYDVKM. CDR3 sequence (DNA): TGTGCCAGCAGTTTGCGACAGGGTGGGCGTCGCGAGCAGTACTTC. The encoded protein is CASSLRQGGRREQYF.

The chain joins TRBV5-1 to TRBJ1-6; 7 bases agree with TRBD1. CDR3 length: 16 residues. V lost 7 bases, J lost 7 bases, and 14 bases stayed unmatched. Looked up from germline, CDR1 is SGHRS and CDR2 is YFSETQ. Here the CDR3 reads CASRTLIQGPNSPLHF. The CDR3 region has the DNA TGCGCCAGCCGAACCTTGATACAGGGGCCCAATTCACCCCTCCACTTT. The full variable domain, in which reference TRBV5-1 and TRBJ1-6 provide the parts outside the CDR3, is KAGVTQTPRYLIKTRGQQVTLSCSPISGHRSVSWYQQTPGQGLQFLFEYFSETQRNKGNFPGRFSGRQFSNSRSEMNVSTLELGDSALYLCASRTLIQGPNSPLHFGNGTRLTVT.